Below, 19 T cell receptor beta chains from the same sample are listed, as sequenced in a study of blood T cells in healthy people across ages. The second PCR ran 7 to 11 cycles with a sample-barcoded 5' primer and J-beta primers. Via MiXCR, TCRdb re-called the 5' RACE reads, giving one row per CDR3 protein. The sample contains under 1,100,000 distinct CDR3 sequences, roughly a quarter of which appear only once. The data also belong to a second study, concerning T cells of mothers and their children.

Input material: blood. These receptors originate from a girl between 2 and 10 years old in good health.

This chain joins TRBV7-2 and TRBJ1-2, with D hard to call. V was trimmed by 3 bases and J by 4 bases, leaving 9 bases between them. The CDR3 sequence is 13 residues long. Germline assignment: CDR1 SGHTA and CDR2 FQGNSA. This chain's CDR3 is CASSFLTAYGYTF. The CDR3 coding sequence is TGTGCCAGCAGCTTCTTGACGGCCTATGGCTACACCTTC.

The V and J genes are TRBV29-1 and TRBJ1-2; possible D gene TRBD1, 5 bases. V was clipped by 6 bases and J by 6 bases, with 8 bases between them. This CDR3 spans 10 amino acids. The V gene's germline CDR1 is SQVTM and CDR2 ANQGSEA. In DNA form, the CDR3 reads TGCAGCGTCCTCAGGGATGGCTACACCTTC. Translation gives CSVLRDGYTF.

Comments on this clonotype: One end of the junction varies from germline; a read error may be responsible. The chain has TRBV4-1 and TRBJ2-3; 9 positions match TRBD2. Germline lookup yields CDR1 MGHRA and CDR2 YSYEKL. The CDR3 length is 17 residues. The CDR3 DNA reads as TGCGCCAGCAGCCGACTGACCTTTAGCGGGAGTGGTGATACGCAGTCTTTT. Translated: CASSRLTFSGSGDTQSF.

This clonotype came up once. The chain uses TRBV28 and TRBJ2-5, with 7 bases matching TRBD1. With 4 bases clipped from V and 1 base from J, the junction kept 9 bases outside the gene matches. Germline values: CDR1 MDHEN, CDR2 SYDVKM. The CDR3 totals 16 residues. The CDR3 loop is CASSSPHDRVQETQYF. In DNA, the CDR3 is TGTGCCAGCAGTTCCCCTCATGACAGGGTCCAAGAGACCCAGTACTTC.

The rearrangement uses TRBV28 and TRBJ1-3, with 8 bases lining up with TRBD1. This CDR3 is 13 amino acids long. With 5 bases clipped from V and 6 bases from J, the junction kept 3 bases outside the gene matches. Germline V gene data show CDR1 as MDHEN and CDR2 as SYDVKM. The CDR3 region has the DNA TGTGCCAGCAGTCCGACAGGGGCAAACACCATATATTTT. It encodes CASSPTGANTIYF.

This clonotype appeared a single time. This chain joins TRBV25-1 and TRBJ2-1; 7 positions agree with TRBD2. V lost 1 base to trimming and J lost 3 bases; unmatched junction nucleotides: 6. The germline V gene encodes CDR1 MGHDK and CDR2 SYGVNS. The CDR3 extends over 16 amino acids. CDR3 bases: TGTGCCAGCAGTGAATTTGGGCTAGCGGACTACAATGAGCAGTTCTTC. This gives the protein CASSEFGLADYNEQFF. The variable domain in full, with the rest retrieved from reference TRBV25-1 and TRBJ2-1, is EADIYQTPRYLVIGTGKKITLECSQTMGHDKMYWYQQDPGMELHLIHYSYGVNSTEKGDLSSESTVSRIRTEHFPLTLESARPSHTSQYLCASSEFGLADYNEQFFGPGTRLTVL.

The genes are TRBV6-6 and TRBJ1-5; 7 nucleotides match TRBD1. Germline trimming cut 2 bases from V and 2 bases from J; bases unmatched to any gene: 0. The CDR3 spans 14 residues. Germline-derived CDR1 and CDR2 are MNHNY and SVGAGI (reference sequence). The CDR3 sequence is CASSYQGGNQPQHF. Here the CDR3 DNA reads TGTGCCAGCAGTTACCAGGGGGGCAATCAGCCCCAGCATTTT.

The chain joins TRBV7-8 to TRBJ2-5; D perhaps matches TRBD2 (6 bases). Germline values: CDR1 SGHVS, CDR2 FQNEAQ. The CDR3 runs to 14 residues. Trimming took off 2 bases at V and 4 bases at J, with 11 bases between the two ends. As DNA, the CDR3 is TGTGCCAGCAGCTTATTTTCCGGGGGAGAGACCCAGTACTTC. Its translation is CASSLFSGGETQYF. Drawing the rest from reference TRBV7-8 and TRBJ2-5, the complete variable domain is GAGVSQSPRYKVAKRGQDVALRCDPISGHVSLFWYQQALGQGPEFLTYFQNEAQLDKSGLPSDRFFAERPEGSVSTLKIQRTQQEDSAVYLCASSLFSGGETQYFGPGTRLLVL.

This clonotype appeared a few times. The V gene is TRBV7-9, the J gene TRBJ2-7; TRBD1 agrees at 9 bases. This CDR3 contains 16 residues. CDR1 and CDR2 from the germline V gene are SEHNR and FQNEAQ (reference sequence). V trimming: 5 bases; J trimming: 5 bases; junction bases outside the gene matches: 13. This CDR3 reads CASSARYGTGYDEQYF. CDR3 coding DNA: TGTGCCAGCAGCGCTCGTTACGGGACAGGGTACGACGAGCAGTACTTC.

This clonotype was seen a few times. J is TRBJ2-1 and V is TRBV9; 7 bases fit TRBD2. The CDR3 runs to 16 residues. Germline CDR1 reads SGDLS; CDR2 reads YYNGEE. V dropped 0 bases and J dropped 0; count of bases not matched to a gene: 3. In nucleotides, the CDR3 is TGTGCCAGCAGCGTAGGCGGCGGGAGCTCCTACAATGAGCAGTTCTTC. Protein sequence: CASSVGGGSSYNEQFF.

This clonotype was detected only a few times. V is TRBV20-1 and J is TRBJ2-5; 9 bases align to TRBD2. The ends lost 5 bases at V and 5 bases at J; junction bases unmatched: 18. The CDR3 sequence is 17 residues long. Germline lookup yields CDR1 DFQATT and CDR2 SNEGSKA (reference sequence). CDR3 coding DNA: TGCAGTGCTGCACCGGGACTAGCCTTGCGGGGGGGGGAGACCCAGTACTTC. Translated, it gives CSAAPGLALRGGETQYF.

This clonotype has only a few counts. CDR3 nucleotide sequence: TGTGCCAGCAGCTTGGCGGCCCCTCCCGTGGACGAGCAGTACTTC. Amino acids: CASSLAAPPVDEQYF. The J gene is TRBJ2-5, the V gene TRBV7-9; D not certain. The DNA end is a closer match to TRBJ2-7, so the J assignment may be wrong. Germline CDR1 and CDR2: SEHNR and FQNEAQ (reference sequence). The CDR3 has 15 amino acids.

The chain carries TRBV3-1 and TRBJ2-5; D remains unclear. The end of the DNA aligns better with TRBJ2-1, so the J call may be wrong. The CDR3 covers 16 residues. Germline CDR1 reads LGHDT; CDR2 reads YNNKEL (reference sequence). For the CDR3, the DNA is TGTGCCAGCAGCCAAGATGGAAGGGCCAGCTACAATGAGCAGTTCTTC. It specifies CASSQDGRASYNEQFF.

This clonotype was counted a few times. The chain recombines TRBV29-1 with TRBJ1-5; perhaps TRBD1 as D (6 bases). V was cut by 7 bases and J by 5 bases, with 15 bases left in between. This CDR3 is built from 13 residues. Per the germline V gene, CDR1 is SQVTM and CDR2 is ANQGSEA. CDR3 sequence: CSARDRWDQPQHF. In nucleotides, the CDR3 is TGCAGCGCCCGAGACAGGTGGGATCAGCCCCAGCATTTT.

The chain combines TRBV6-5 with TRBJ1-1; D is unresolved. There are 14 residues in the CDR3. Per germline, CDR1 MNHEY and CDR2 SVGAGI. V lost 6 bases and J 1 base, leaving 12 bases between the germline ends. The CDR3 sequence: CASSRTLSNTEAFF. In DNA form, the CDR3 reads TGTGCCAGCAGCCGAACCCTATCGAACACTGAAGCTTTCTTT.

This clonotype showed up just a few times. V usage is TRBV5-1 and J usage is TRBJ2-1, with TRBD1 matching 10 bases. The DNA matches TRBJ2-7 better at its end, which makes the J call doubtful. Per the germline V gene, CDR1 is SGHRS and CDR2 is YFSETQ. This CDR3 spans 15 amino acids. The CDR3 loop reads CASSPPGQGGSEQYF. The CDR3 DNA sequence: TGCGCCAGCAGTCCTCCTGGACAGGGGGGGAGCGAGCAGTACTTC.

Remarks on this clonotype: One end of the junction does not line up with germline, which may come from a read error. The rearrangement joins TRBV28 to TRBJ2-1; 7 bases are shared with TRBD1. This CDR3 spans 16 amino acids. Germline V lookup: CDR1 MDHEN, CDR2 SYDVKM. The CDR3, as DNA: TGTGCCAGCAGTCTATTACCGGGACAGAGAGGAGAGACCCAGTATTTC. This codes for CASSLLPGQRGETQYF.

The CDR3 loop is CASSQQDRGVGGNIQYF. CDR3 coding DNA: TGCGCCAGCAGCCAGCAGGATAGGGGGGTAGGGGGAAACATTCAGTACTTC. V usage is TRBV4-3 and J usage is TRBJ2-4, with D possibly called TRBD1 or TRBD2 (6 bases each). V shed 3 bases and J shed 6 bases, with 21 bases lying between them. The germline V gene encodes CDR1 LGHNA and CDR2 YSLEER. The CDR3 is 17 amino acids.

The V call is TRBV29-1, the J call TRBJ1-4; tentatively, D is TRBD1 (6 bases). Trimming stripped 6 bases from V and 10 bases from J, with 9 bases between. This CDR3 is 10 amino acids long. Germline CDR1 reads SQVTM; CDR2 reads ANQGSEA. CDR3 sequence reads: CSVDSGKLFF. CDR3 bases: TGCAGCGTGGACAGTGGAAAACTGTTTTTT.